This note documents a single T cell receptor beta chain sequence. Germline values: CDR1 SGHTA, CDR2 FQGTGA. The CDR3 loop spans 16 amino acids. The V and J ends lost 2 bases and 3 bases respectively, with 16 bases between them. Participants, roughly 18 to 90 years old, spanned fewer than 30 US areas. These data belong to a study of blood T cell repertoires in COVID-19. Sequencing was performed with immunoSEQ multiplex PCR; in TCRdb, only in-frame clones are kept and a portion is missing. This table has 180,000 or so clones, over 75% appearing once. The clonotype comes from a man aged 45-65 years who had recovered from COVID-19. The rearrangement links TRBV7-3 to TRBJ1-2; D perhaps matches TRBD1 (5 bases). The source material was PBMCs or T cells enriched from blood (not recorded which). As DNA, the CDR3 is TGTGCCAGCAGCTTAGAGAGCACCGCGGGGGACTATGGCTACACCTTC. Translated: CASSLESTAGDYGYTF.